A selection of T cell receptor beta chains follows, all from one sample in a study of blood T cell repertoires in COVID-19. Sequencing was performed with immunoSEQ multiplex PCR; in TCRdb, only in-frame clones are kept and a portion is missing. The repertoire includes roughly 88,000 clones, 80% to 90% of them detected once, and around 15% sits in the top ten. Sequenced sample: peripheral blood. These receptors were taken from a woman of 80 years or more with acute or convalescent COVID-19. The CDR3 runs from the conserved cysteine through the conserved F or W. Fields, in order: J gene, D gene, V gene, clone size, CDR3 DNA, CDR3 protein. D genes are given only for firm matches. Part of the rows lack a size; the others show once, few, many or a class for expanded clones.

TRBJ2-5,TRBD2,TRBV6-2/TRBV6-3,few,TGTGCCAGCAGTTACCGAGGGCGGGGGGGGCGCGAGACCCAGTACTTC,CASSYRGRGGRETQYF
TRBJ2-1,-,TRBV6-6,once,TGTGCCAGCAGTTACCCCAGGACTCTCTCCTACAATGAGCAGTTCTTC,CASSYPRTLSYNEQFF
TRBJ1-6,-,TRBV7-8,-,TGTGCCAGCAGCTTAGATAGGGGGTACAATTCACCCCTCCACTTT,CASSLDRGYNSPLHF
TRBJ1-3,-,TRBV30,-,TGTGCCTGGAGTCCACAGGGAGCGCCGGGAAACACCATATATTTT,CAWSPQGAPGNTIYF
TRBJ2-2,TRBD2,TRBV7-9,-,TGTGCCAGCCAGCCCTCGGGGGGAGGTCTCACTAAGGCCGGGGAGCTGTTTTTT,CASQPSGGGLTKAGELFF
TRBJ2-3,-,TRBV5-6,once,TGTGCCAGCAGCCTCGGGACTCTTAGCACAGATACGCAGTATTTT,CASSLGTLSTDTQYF
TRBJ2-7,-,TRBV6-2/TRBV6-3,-,TGTGCCAGCAGTTACTCTGGCACCAGGGGCGAGCAGTACTTC,CASSYSGTRGEQYF
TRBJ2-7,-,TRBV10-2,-,TGCGCCAGCAGTGAGCCAGGGGACATCTCCTACGAGCAGTACTTC,CASSEPGDISYEQYF
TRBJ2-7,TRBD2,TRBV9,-,TGTGCCAGCAGCGTAGAGGGAGCGGGGGGGCCTCCTTTCTACGAGCAGTACTTC,CASSVEGAGGPPFYEQYF
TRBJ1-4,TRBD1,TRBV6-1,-,TGTGCCAGCAGTGAGAGACAGGGGGCTAATGAAAAACTGTTTTTT,CASSERQGANEKLFF
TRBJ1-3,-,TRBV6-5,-,TGTGCCAGCAGTTTATCCAGGGAGGTAAACACCATATATTTT,CASSLSREVNTIYF
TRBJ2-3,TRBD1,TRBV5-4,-,TGTGCCAGCAGCTCGGACAGGGGGTCAGATACGCAGTATTTT,CASSSDRGSDTQYF
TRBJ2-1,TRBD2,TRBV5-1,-,TGCGCCAGCAGCGTTACCGGGACTAGCGGGGGGTCCTACAATGAGCAGTTCTTC,CASSVTGTSGGSYNEQFF
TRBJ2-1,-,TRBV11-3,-,TGTGCCAGCAGCTTAGCGGGGGATGAGCAGTTCTTC,CASSLAGDEQFF